The 26 T cell receptor beta chains listed next were all sequenced from one sample in a study of T cell responses to AZD1222 COVID-19 vaccine. The method was immunoSEQ multiplex PCR; TCRdb's version includes in-frame clones alone and lacks a portion of them. The sample comprises about 150,000 clones, 90% of which are singletons, and around 6.3% rests with the top ten. The sequencing here drew on peripheral blood, taken 28 days after the second AZD1222 dose. Receptor source: an adult who received the AZD1222 COVID-19 vaccine.

The chain is built from TRBV3-1 (or the pseudogene TRBV3-2) and TRBJ2-7; TRBD2 matches 7 bases. After removal of 2 bases from V and 5 bases from J, the junction contained 9 bases not matched to a gene. Germline V gives CDR1 LGHDT, CDR2 YNNKEL (reference sequence). CDR3 length: 15 residues. CDR3 in DNA: TGTGCCAGCAGCCAATCGTGGGACTATTCGAACGAGCAGTACTTC. As protein: CASSQSWDYSNEQYF.

The chain carries TRBV19 and TRBJ2-6; either TRBD1 or TRBD2 may fit D (5 bases each). Per the germline V gene, CDR1 is LNHDA and CDR2 is SQIVND (reference sequence). Trimming pared 3 bases from V and 4 bases from J, leaving 13 bases between. This CDR3 comprises 16 residues. DNA of the CDR3: TGTGCCAGTAGTATTGACGTGGGGGTCGGGGCCAACGTCCTGACTTTC. Amino acid sequence: CASSIDVGVGANVLTF.

V is TRBV5-6 and J is TRBJ1-1; 8 nucleotides agree with TRBD1. This CDR3 contains 13 residues. Germline-derived CDR1 and CDR2 are SGHDT and YYEEEE. J gave up 8 bases and V 4 bases, and 7 bases lay outside the gene matches. Here the CDR3 DNA reads TGTGCCAGCAGCCCCAGGGGGCGCTCGGAAGCTTTCTTT. This gives the protein CASSPRGRSEAFF.

The chain carries TRBV5-1 and TRBJ2-7; TRBD2 matches at 10 bases. The CDR3 sequence is 15 residues long. V lost 3 bases and J lost 0; bases outside the gene matches: 3. Germline CDR1 reads SGHRS; CDR2 reads YFSETQ. CDR3 sequence: CASSYGLADSYEQYF. The CDR3 bases are TGCGCCAGCAGCTACGGACTAGCGGACTCCTACGAGCAGTACTTC.

The gene calls are TRBV3-1 (or the pseudogene TRBV3-2) and TRBJ1-3; D call uncertain. V was cut by 8 bases and J by 3 bases, with 8 bases left in between. This CDR3 contains 12 residues. Germline V gene sequence: CDR1 LGHDT, CDR2 YNNKEL (reference sequence). This chain's CDR3 is CASSNIGNTIYF. The CDR3 coding sequence is TGTGCCAGCTCTAACATTGGAAACACCATATATTTT.

V and J are TRBV18 and TRBJ1-1; D gene uncertain. The V end was cut by 3 bases, the J end by 7 bases, with 15 bases between. The CDR3 has 14 amino acids. Germline V gene sequence: CDR1 KGHSH, CDR2 LQKENI. This CDR3 is CASSPATTGNEAFF. The CDR3 DNA reads TGTGCCAGCTCACCGGCCACCACGGGAAATGAAGCTTTCTTT.

The rearrangement uses TRBV28 and TRBJ1-6, with 8 bases that match TRBD1. The trim removed 3 bases at V and 9 bases at J, leaving 4 bases unmatched. CDR3 length equals 14 residues. CDR1 and CDR2 (germline): MDHEN, SYDVKM. The chain's CDR3 is CASSLTGEGSPLHF. DNA of the CDR3: TGTGCCAGCAGTTTGACAGGGGAAGGTTCACCCCTCCACTTT.

V usage is TRBV11-3 and J usage is TRBJ2-1; D gene unclear. The germline V gene has CDR1 SGHNT and CDR2 YENEEA. V was shortened by 0 bases and J by 5 bases, with 5 bases between the two germline ends. This CDR3 comprises 13 residues. In DNA form, the CDR3 reads TGTGCCAGCAGCTTAGACGAAAACAATGAGCAGTTCTTC. Translation gives CASSLDENNEQFF.

The chain has TRBV6-2 or TRBV6-3 and TRBJ1-2; possible D gene TRBD1, 5 bases. V lost 5 bases and J 7 bases, leaving 14 bases between the germline ends. This CDR3 region has 13 residues. In germline, CDR1 is MNHEY, CDR2 SVGEGT. DNA of the CDR3: TGTGCCAGCAGTCCGCCTTCGGGGGGTGGCTACACCTTC. It codes for CASSPPSGGGYTF.

The table lists this clone with a few counts. The chain couples TRBV7-2 to TRBJ2-3; no definite D call. Germline V gene lookup returns CDR1 SGHTA and CDR2 FQGNSA. The CDR3 contains 13 residues. The ends were cut back, 1 base at V and 4 bases at J, with 6 bases in the middle. The CDR3 region has the DNA TGTGCCAGCAGCTTAGTAGCAGCAGATACGCAGTATTTT. This encodes CASSLVAADTQYF.

The chain combines TRBV5-1 with TRBJ2-7; 9 bases fit TRBD1. This CDR3 spans 15 amino acids. Germline V gene sequence: CDR1 SGHRS, CDR2 YFSETQ. Losses at the gene ends were 4 bases for V and 2 bases for J; bases not matched to a gene: 7. CDR3 sequence reads: CASSVQGASAYEQYF. Here the CDR3 DNA reads TGCGCCAGCAGCGTACAGGGGGCTTCAGCCTACGAGCAGTACTTC.

This clone was detected only once. The V and J genes are TRBV11-1 and TRBJ1-3; D is uncertain. The CDR3 covers 15 residues. Germline V gene data show CDR1 as SGHAT and CDR2 as FQDESV (reference sequence). Trimming removed 1 base at V and 3 bases at J, with 10 bases between. The CDR3 reads CASSLDGRNGNTIYF. The DNA of the CDR3 is TGTGCCAGCAGCTTAGATGGACGCAATGGAAACACCATATATTTT. Supplemented by reference TRBV11-1 and TRBJ1-3, the full variable domain reads EAEVAQSPRYKITEKSQAVAFWCDPISGHATLYWYRQILGQGPELLVQFQDESVVDDSQLPKDRFSAERLKGVDSTLKIQPAELGDSAMYLCASSLDGRNGNTIYFGEGSWLTVV.

This clone was seen once. This chain connects TRBV5-1 to TRBJ2-7; D might be TRBD2 (6 bases). This CDR3 contains 16 residues. The germline V gene has CDR1 SGHRS and CDR2 YFSETQ. The V end lost 4 bases, the J end lost 2 bases, and 19 bases lay between the germline ends. The CDR3 spells CASSPPGLQGAYEQYF. CDR3 nucleotide sequence: TGCGCCAGCAGCCCTCCGGGACTTCAAGGGGCCTACGAGCAGTACTTC.

V gene TRBV9 combines with J gene TRBJ1-6, with no clear D. Trimming left V 4 bases short and J 5 bases short, with 10 bases between. Germline CDR1 reads SGDLS; CDR2 reads YYNGEE. CDR3 size: 14 residues. This CDR3 is CASSRDGDNSPLHF. In DNA, the CDR3 is TGTGCCAGCAGCCGGGATGGGGATAATTCACCCCTCCACTTT.

The chain carries TRBV6-5 and TRBJ2-3; the D is unclear. Per the germline V gene, CDR1 is MNHEY and CDR2 is SVGAGI. V dropped 6 bases and J dropped 3 bases, with 13 bases sitting between them. This CDR3 region has 14 residues. CDR3 DNA sequence: TGTGCCAGCAGCCGGGTGAGGAATACAGATACGCAGTATTTT. This sequence encodes CASSRVRNTDTQYF.

The chain couples TRBV7-9 to TRBJ2-6; TRBD1 aligns across 10 bases. Germline-derived CDR1 and CDR2 are SEHNR and FQNEAQ (reference sequence). The V and J ends lost 7 bases and 3 bases, in that order; junction bases with no gene match: 12. This CDR3 is 18 amino acids long. The CDR3 region has the DNA TGTGCCAGCAACTCCGGCGGGGACAGGGGCAATGGGGCCAACGTCCTGACTTTC. It specifies CASNSGGDRGNGANVLTF.

A single count supports this clone. Sequence at one end of the junction differs from germline and may be a read error. The chain recombines TRBV30 with TRBJ2-1; 7 bases agree with TRBD1. The CDR3 length is 12 residues. Germline V gives CDR1 GTSNPN, CDR2 SVGIG (reference sequence). In nucleotides, the CDR3 is TGTGCCTGGAGGGCTTCCGGGACAGAGGGGCTCTTC. This encodes CAWRASGTEGLF.

The chain couples TRBV5-4 to TRBJ2-2; 7 bases are a match to TRBD1. Trimming removed 0 bases from V and 6 bases from J; junction bases left unmatched: 11. Germline V CDR1 and CDR2: SGHNT, YYREEE (reference sequence). CDR3 size: 17 residues. The CDR3 DNA reads TGTGCCAGCAGCTTGGGGGTCAGGGGGAGTGACTCCGGGGAGCTGTTTTTT. Encoded protein: CASSLGVRGSDSGELFF. Full variable domain (outside the CDR3, taken from reference TRBV5-4 and TRBJ2-2): ETGVTQSPTHLIKTRGQQVTLRCSSQSGHNTVSWYQQALGQGPQFIFQYYREEENGRGNFPPRFSGLQFPNYSSELNVNALELDDSALYLCASSLGVRGSDSGELFFGEGSRLTVL.

The chain has TRBV6-5 and TRBJ1-6; D remains unclear. The length of the CDR3 is 16 residues. The V and J ends lost 2 bases and 6 bases respectively, with 14 bases between them. Germline CDR1 and CDR2: MNHEY and SVGAGI. The CDR3 reads CASSYMEGRRNSPLHF. The CDR3 region has the DNA TGTGCCAGCAGTTACATGGAGGGCCGGCGTAATTCACCCCTCCACTTT.

The chain links TRBV4-2 to TRBJ2-3, with D perhaps TRBD2 (6 bases). This CDR3 is 18 amino acids long. Trimming shortened V by 0 bases and J by 7 bases, and 23 bases separated the two germline ends. Germline values: CDR1 LGHNA, CDR2 YNFKEQ. Here the CDR3 DNA reads TGTGCCAGCAGCCAAGATCTCCCTGGGACTGGCATTTCCTATACGCAGTATTTT. Translating gives CASSQDLPGTGISYTQYF.

This clone has a handful of counts. J is TRBJ2-7 and V is TRBV7-9; no definite D call. The V and J ends lost 5 bases and 6 bases respectively, with 23 bases between them. Germline assignment: CDR1 SEHNR and CDR2 FQNEAQ (reference sequence). There are 16 residues in the CDR3. In DNA, the CDR3 is TGTGCCAGCAGCCTCATACGCCCGGGCTCCCTGTCCGAGCAGTACTTC. Translating it yields CASSLIRPGSLSEQYF.

This chain uses TRBV9 with TRBJ2-7; the match to TRBD2 covers 15 bases. The CDR3 consists of 15 residues. V trimming: 4 bases; J trimming: 5 bases; junction bases outside the gene matches: 4. CDR1 is SGDLS, CDR2 YYNGEE, per germline. The CDR3 loop reads CASSPGTSGRNEQYF. The CDR3 DNA is TGTGCCAGCAGCCCAGGGACTAGCGGGAGGAACGAGCAGTACTTC. Full variable domain (remainder filled in from reference TRBV9 and TRBJ2-7): DSGVTQTPKHLITATGQRVTLRCSPRSGDLSVYWYQQSLDQGLQFLIQYYNGEERAKGNILERFSAQQFPDLHSELNLSSLELGDSALYFCASSPGTSGRNEQYFGPGTRLTVT.

The rearrangement uses TRBV29-1 and TRBJ1-2; 8 bases agree with TRBD1. This CDR3 has 14 residues. Trimming cost V 5 bases and J 4 bases; bases outside gene matches: 9. The germline gives CDR1 SQVTM, CDR2 ANQGSEA. CDR3 in DNA: TGCAGCGTTTACGGACAGGGTGACATCTATGGCTACACCTTC. This translates into CSVYGQGDIYGYTF.

The CDR3 spells CAWISAGGWFEQFF. The CDR3 DNA reads as TGTGCCTGGATTTCAGCGGGAGGGTGGTTTGAGCAGTTCTTC. The V gene is TRBV30, the J gene TRBJ2-1, with 10 bases that match TRBD2. The V segment lost 4 bases and the J segment 9 bases; nucleotides outside the gene matches: 9. This CDR3 is built from 14 residues. Per germline, CDR1 GTSNPN and CDR2 SVGIG (reference sequence).

The V and J genes are TRBV11-2 and TRBJ2-7, with D unclear. This CDR3 comprises 13 residues. Trimming cost V 4 bases and J 5 bases, with 12 bases left between them. In germline, CDR1 is SGHAT, CDR2 FQNNGV. The CDR3 is CASSYTPRHEQYF. The CDR3 DNA reads TGTGCCAGCAGCTACACCCCCCGCCACGAGCAGTACTTC.

CDR3: CASSSGVNYGYTF. DNA for the CDR3: TGTGCCAGCTCCAGCGGAGTTAACTATGGCTACACCTTC. The V gene is TRBV7-6, the J gene TRBJ1-2; D not resolved. The CDR3 has 13 residues. The V gene lost 8 bases and the J gene lost 1 base, with 11 bases spanning the gap. Germline V gene data show CDR1 as SGHVS and CDR2 as FNYEAQ.